This T cell receptor beta chain was obtained from a study of blood T cell repertoires in COVID-19 (TCRdb year 2020). A note on the overall study: Collaborator samples came from the United States, Italy and Spain and covered acute and convalescent phases of COVID-19. Sample metadata almost always included a de-identified subject ID, COVID-19 status, age in years and sex. Deeply sampled blood TCRbeta repertoires from subjects exposed to, actively infected with, or recovered from COVID-19 were included in the dataset. The repertoires were released in a freely available public database meant as a resource for research on the immune response to SARS-CoV-2. HLA class I and class II types, where available, came from metadata supplied by the sample provider rather than from assay-based typing. The samples were drawn from the first 160 participants of the ongoing ImmuneRACE study and from 950 to 1,500 subjects provided by 6 global collaborators. The material from the prospective study consisted of cDNA or gDNA derived from T cells, B-cell-depleted T cells, or PBMCs.

The immunoSEQ Assay, a bias-controlled multiplex PCR, was used to amplify TCRbeta CDR3 regions from genomic DNA. The study's own analysis went as follows. The number of nucleated cells in each sample was estimated from the amplification of reference gene primers within the assay. Sequence reads were collapsed and filtered to measure the absolute abundance of every unique TCRbeta CDR3 rearrangement. For each sample, productive Simpson clonality was calculated as the square root of Simpson's diversity index across productive rearrangements. TCRdb took over this immuneACCESS table, retaining in-frame rearrangements with V and J assigned. Such tables are incomplete; in checked studies, under half of the missing clones stem from an unresolved V gene, and the remainder is unexplained. The V and J calls and clone size are taken from that table; D and trimming were inferred from the DNA. Across this sample there are 100,000 or so clones, with around 87% seen only once. The ten largest clones take up 4% to 5.5% of the sample.

As concerns this clone: The clone's antigen remains unknown. No much larger clone exists at a distance of one base, and base qualities are not known.

The CDR3 has 13 amino acids, counting the end cysteine and phenylalanine. This entry keeps only the CDR3 DNA: 39 bases, framed from base 1. Based on the germline V gene, the CDR1 and CDR2 sequences are KGHSH and LQKENI. Cut back by 5 bases and 8 bases, the V and J ends lie 15 bases apart. General findings and caveats noted by the study authors: The amount of clinical and demographic metadata varied by source and participant and was provided uncurated.

In Seattle, one collaborating source enrolled patients while the infection was active and tracked those patients longitudinally over the course of disease. Collaborating institutions collected whole blood in K2EDTA tubes following their own protocols. For TCRbeta analysis, collaborator samples were shipped as frozen whole blood, as isolated PBMCs, or as DNA extracted from either sample type. The sample consisted of peripheral blood. This TCR was sampled from a woman aged 50 to 60 with COVID-19, enrolled during active disease. The V and J genes are TRBV18 and TRBJ1-1; the D gene cannot be resolved reliably. The sequence in DNA is TGTGCCAGCTCATCTCGACAAGTTTTAGAAGCTTTCTTT. This translates into CASSSRQVLEAFF.